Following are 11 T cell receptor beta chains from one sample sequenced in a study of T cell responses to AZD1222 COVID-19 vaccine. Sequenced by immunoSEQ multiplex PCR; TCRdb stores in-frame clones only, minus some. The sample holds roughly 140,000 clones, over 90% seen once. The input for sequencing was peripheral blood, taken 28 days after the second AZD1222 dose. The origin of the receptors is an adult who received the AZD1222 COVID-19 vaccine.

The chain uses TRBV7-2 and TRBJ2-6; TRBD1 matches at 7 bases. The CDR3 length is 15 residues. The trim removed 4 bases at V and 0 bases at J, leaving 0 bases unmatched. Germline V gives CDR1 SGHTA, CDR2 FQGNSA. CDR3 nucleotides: TGTGCCAGCAGCTGGACAGGCTCTGGGGCCAACGTCCTGACTTTC. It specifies CASSWTGSGANVLTF.

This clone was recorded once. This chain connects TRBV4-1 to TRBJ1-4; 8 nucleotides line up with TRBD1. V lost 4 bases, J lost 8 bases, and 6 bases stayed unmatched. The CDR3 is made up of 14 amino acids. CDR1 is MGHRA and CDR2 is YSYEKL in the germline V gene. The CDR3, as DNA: TGCGCCAGCAGCCTACGGACAGGGAGAGAAAAACTGTTTTTT. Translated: CASSLRTGREKLFF.

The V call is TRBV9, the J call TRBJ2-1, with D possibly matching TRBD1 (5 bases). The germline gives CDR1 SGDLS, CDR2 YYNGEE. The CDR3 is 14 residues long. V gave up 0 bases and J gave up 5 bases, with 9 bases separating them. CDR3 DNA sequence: TGTGCCAGCAGCGTAGGCGGCAGGGACAATGAGCAGTTCTTC. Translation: CASSVGGRDNEQFF.

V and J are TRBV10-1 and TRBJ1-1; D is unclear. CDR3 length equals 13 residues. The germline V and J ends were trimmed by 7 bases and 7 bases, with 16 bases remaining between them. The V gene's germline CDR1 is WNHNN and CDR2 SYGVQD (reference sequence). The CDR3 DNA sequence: TGCGCCAGCATCCCGGGTTCTTTCAGTGAAGCTTTCTTT. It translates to CASIPGSFSEAFF.

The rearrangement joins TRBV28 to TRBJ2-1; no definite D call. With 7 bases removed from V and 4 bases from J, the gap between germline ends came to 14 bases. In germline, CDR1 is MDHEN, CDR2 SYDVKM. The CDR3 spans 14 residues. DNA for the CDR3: TGTGCCAGCACCATCGGGCTCCAGTACAATGAGCAGTTCTTC. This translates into CASTIGLQYNEQFF.

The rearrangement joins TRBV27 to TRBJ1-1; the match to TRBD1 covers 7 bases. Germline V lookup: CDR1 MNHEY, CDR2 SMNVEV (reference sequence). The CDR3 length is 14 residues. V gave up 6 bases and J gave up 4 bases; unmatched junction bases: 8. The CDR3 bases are TGTGCCAGCAGACGACAGGGAGTCATCACTGAAGCTTTCTTT. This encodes CASRRQGVITEAFF.

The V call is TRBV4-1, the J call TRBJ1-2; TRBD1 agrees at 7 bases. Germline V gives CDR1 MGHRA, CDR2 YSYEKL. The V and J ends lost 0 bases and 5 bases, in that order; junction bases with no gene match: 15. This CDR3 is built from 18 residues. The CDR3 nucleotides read TGCGCCAGCAGCCAAGATGGTCTTTTTGGGAGGGGGCGTTATGGCTACACCTTC. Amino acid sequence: CASSQDGLFGRGRYGYTF.

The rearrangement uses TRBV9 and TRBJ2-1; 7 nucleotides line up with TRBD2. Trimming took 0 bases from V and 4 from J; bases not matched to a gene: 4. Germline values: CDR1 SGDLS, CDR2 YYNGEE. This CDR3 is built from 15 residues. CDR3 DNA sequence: TGTGCCAGCAGCGTAGATGCTAGCGGATACAATGAGCAGTTCTTC. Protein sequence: CASSVDASGYNEQFF.

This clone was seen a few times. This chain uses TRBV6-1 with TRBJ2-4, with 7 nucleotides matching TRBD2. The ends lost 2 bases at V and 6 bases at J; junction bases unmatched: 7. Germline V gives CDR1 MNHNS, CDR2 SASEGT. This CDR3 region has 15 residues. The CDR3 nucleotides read TGTGCCAGCAGTGAACTCCCTTGGGGGGGAAACATTCAGTACTTC. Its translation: CASSELPWGGNIQYF.

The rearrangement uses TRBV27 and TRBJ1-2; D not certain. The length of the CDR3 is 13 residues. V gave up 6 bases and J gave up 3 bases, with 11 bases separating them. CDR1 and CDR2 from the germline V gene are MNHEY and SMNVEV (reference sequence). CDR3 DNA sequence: TGTGCCAGCAGCCACGGACGAGACTATGGCTACACCTTC. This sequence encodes CASSHGRDYGYTF.

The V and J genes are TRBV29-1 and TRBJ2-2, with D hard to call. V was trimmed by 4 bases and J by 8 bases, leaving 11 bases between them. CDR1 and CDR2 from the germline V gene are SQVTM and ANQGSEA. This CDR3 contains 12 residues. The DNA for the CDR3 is TGCAGCGTTGGACCACGCCCGGGGGAGCTGTTTTTT. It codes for CSVGPRPGELFF.